Shown below are 12 T cell receptor beta chains from a single sample sequenced in a study of blood T cell repertoires in COVID-19. The assay was immunoSEQ multiplex PCR, and TCRdb's table has in-frame clones only and misses some. This table has 150,000 to 200,000 clones, around 80% appearing once. Sequenced material: PBMCs or T cells enriched from blood (not recorded which). Receptors originate from a woman aged 45-65 years who had recovered from COVID-19.

This chain connects TRBV5-1 to TRBJ2-3, with D tentatively TRBD2 (5 bases). From germline, CDR1 is SGHRS and CDR2 YFSETQ. Trimming left V 0 bases short and J 4 bases short, with 12 bases between. This CDR3 has 15 amino acids. The CDR3 spells CASSLGGLAADTQYF. As DNA, the CDR3 is TGCGCCAGCAGCTTGGGAGGGCTAGCAGCAGATACGCAGTATTTT. The full variable domain, its missing parts supplied by reference TRBV5-1 and TRBJ2-3, is KAGVTQTPRYLIKTRGQQVTLSCSPISGHRSVSWYQQTPGQGLQFLFEYFSETQRNKGNFPGRFSGRQFSNSRSEMNVSTLELGDSALYLCASSLGGLAADTQYFGPGTRLTVL.

This clone was counted only a few times. One end of the junction fails to match germline, which may point to a read error. The chain joins TRBV5-1 to TRBJ1-1; D is unresolved. The V gene's germline CDR1 is SGHRS and CDR2 YFSETQ. The CDR3 runs to 12 residues. In DNA form, the CDR3 reads TGCGCCAGCAGCTCCCAAAACACGGAAGCTTTCTTT. Encoded protein: CASSSQNTEAFF. Drawing the rest from reference TRBV5-1 and TRBJ1-1, the complete variable domain is KAGVTQTPRYLIKTRGQQVTLSCSPISGHRSVSWYQQTPGQGLQFLFEYFSETQRNKGNFPGRFSGRQFSNSRSEMNVSTLELGDSALYLCASSSQNTEAFFGQGTRLTVV.

V gene TRBV7-2 combines with J gene TRBJ2-7; a possible D gene is TRBD1 (6 bases). The V end was cut by 5 bases, the J end by 10 bases, with 24 bases between. The CDR3 is made up of 15 amino acids. The germline CDR1 and CDR2 sequences are SGHTA and FQGNSA. Written as DNA, the CDR3 is TGTGCCAGCAGCCTTCCACAGGGTTTTTCAGTCCCACAGTACTTC. It yields the protein CASSLPQGFSVPQYF.

This sequence joins TRBV10-1 and TRBJ1-2; D uncertain. Germline loops: CDR1 WNHNN, CDR2 SYGVQD (reference sequence). The CDR3 consists of 10 residues. The V end lost 3 bases, the J end lost 8 bases, and 4 bases lay between the germline ends. The CDR3 bases are TGCGCCAGCAGTGAACAGGGCTACACCTTC. Translated: CASSEQGYTF.

J is TRBJ2-7 and V is TRBV28, with 8 bases lining up with TRBD1. Germline V gene lookup returns CDR1 MDHEN and CDR2 SYDVKM. This CDR3 comprises 16 residues. The ends lost 6 bases at V and 2 bases at J; junction bases unmatched: 12. The CDR3 reads CASRLPGTGRTYEQYF. The CDR3 region has the DNA TGTGCCAGCAGACTTCCCGGGACAGGACGTACCTACGAGCAGTACTTC.

This clone is a singleton in its sample. The V and J genes are TRBV4-2 and TRBJ1-1; possible D gene TRBD1, 6 bases. The CDR3 covers 16 residues. Trimming pared 4 bases from V and 3 bases from J, leaving 18 bases between. CDR1 LGHNA and CDR2 YNFKEQ come from the germline V gene. The CDR3 nucleotides read TGTGCCAGCAGCCCTGGGGCGGGGGCGGTGCACACTGAAGCTTTCTTT. Protein sequence: CASSPGAGAVHTEAFF.

A note on this clone: The sample contains more than one DNA sequence encoding this CDR3. The chain recombines TRBV5-4 with TRBJ2-5; D may be TRBD1 (7 bases). V shed 4 bases and J shed 4 bases, with 14 bases lying between them. Per germline, CDR1 SGHNT and CDR2 YYREEE (reference sequence). This CDR3 is 14 amino acids long. Here the CDR3 reads CASSLRQGGETQYF. CDR3 in DNA: TGTGCCAGCAGCCTGAGACAGGGAGGAGAGACCCAGTACTTC. Full variable domain (rest looked up from reference TRBV5-4 and TRBJ2-5): ETGVTQSPTHLIKTRGQQVTLRCSSQSGHNTVSWYQQALGQGPQFIFQYYREEENGRGNFPPRFSGLQFPNYSSELNVNALELDDSALYLCASSLRQGGETQYFGPGTRLLVL.

The V and J genes are TRBV12-3 or TRBV12-4 and TRBJ2-5; no definite D call. This CDR3 region has 11 residues. Deletions cut 7 bases from V and 5 bases from J, with 8 bases between. The chain's CDR3 is CASTRRETQYF. The DNA of the CDR3 is TGTGCCAGCACCCGCAGGGAGACCCAGTACTTC.

The chain employs TRBV3-1 (or the pseudogene TRBV3-2) and TRBJ1-6; 8 bases are a match to TRBD1. Unmatched junction bases numbered 5, after V lost 3 bases and J lost 10 bases. The germline CDR1 and CDR2 sequences are LGHDT and YNNKEL (reference sequence). The CDR3 extends over 14 amino acids. DNA for the CDR3: TGTGCCAGCAGCCATGACAGGGGTGGGTCACCCCTCCACTTT. This codes for CASSHDRGGSPLHF.

The chain couples TRBV18 to TRBJ2-1; perhaps TRBD1 as D (6 bases). Germline V gene data show CDR1 as KGHSH and CDR2 as LQKENI. This CDR3 spans 16 amino acids. The V end was cut by 0 bases, the J end by 2 bases, with 11 bases between. This CDR3 reads CASSPPGTRPYNEQFF. CDR3 in DNA: TGTGCCAGCTCACCACCGGGGACAAGGCCCTACAATGAGCAGTTCTTC.

In its sample, this clone was seen once. The chain couples TRBV5-5 to TRBJ1-3; D call uncertain. The CDR3 runs to 12 residues. Germline values: CDR1 SGHKS, CDR2 YYEKEE (reference sequence). V was trimmed by 7 bases and J by 8 bases, leaving 13 bases between them. Here the CDR3 reads CASGLDVYTIYF. As DNA, the CDR3 is TGTGCCAGCGGCCTGGATGTATACACCATATATTTT.

The chain uses TRBV7-8 and TRBJ2-3; 8 bases match TRBD2. V trimming: 5 bases; J trimming: 1 base; junction bases outside the gene matches: 2. Germline assignment: CDR1 SGHVS and CDR2 FQNEAQ. The CDR3 extends over 14 amino acids. CDR3 protein: CASSGLARTDTQYF. The CDR3 nucleotides read TGTGCCAGCAGCGGACTAGCTCGCACAGATACGCAGTATTTT.